This T cell receptor (beta chain) was sequenced for a study of cytomegalovirus exposure and HLA in healthy donors. Study summary: HLA-typed donors were the source of approximately 85 million unique TCRs, which an early data release held. Assignment to the Caucasian-associated ancestry cluster applied to approximately 80% of the 350 to 500 genotyped donors.

Trimming cost V 4 bases and J 8 bases; bases outside gene matches: 16. Germline CDR1 SGDLS, CDR2 YYNGEE. The CDR3 spans 17 residues. This PCR relied on a set of 60 Vbeta primers and 13 Jbeta primers. TCRdb's table, derived via immunoSEQ multiplex PCR, lists solely in-frame clones and lacks some. The sample lists some 180,000 clones; roughly 12% were seen once. Sequencing was performed on PBMCs. The rearrangement uses TRBV9 and TRBJ2-1; 9 bases agree with TRBD1. The clonotype comes from a man aged 50 to 59 in good health and CMV-seropositive. The CDR3 coding sequence is TGTGCCAGCAGCTCCGGGACAGGGCTCGTACCCGGACATGAGCAGTTCTTC. This sequence encodes CASSSGTGLVPGHEQFF.